This TCR beta chain was retrieved from a study of a mutant IDH1 vaccine in newly diagnosed glioma. Study as a whole: Patients got radiotherapy, temozolomide, or both beforehand, and most got both. Week 35 brought visit V12, which was followed by visit V13 at week 47.

Comments on this clone: Its antigen is currently unknown.

Assay used: immunoSEQ multiplex PCR; TCRdb lists only in-frame clones, some missing. The sample contains roughly 32,000 clones, roughly 90% of which appear only once. The study, taken as a whole, reports: Top-clonotype changes in peripheral T cells seemed unrelated to pseudoprogression. Among all patients, vaccine-induced immune responses occurred in about 93%.

Between the trimmed V and J ends, which lost 0 bases and 0 bases, there was a span of 5 bases. This CDR3 has 14 amino acids. Germline loops: CDR1 SGHDT, CDR2 YYEEEE. As to time point: week 47, end of study. Each dose delivered 300 ug of mutant IDH1 20-mer peptide subcutaneously with imiquimod. The gene calls are TRBV5-6 and TRBJ2-3; no clear D gene. The TCR comes from a man aged 40-49 years with glioma. The sequenced sample was PBMCs, obtained from a glioma patient whose treatment included an IDH1 peptide vaccine. CDR3 in DNA: TGTGCCAGCAGCTTGGGTGCGAGCACAGATACGCAGTATTTT. It yields the protein CASSLGASTDTQYF.